A selection of T cell receptor beta chains follows, all from one sample in a study of blood T cell repertoires in COVID-19. The protocol was immunoSEQ multiplex PCR, while the TCRdb copy is restricted to in-frame clones and leaves out a portion. The repertoire consists of roughly 6,100 clones, with 90% to 95% occurring once and the leading ten covering less than 55%. Sequencing was performed on peripheral blood. These receptors originate from a human donor in a cohort sampled during active COVID-19. The CDR3 runs from the conserved cysteine through the conserved F or W. The order of the fields is V gene, J gene, D gene, clone size, CDR3 DNA, CDR3 protein. The D gene is left open where the match is weak. Size tells how often a clone was seen (once, few, many) or the class of an expanded clone, and some rows leave it out.

V: TRBV18
J: TRBJ1-2
D: TRBD1
size: .
DNA: TGTGCCAGCTCACCGACAGGGAGCGACTATGGCTACACCTTC
CDR3: CASSPTGSDYGYTF

V: TRBV6-5
J: TRBJ1-1
D: TRBD1
size: once
DNA: TGTGCCAGCAGTTACCGAGGGGGCATAACTGAAGCTTTCTTT
CDR3: CASSYRGGITEAFF

V: TRBV27
J: TRBJ2-2
D: TRBD2
size: .
DNA: TGTGCCAGCAGTCGCGCGCCGGGAGGGGGAGTCGGGGAGCTGTTTTTT
CDR3: CASSRAPGGGVGELFF

V: TRBV5-1
J: TRBJ2-7
D: .
size: .
DNA: TGCGCCAGCAGCCCACAGGGTGACGTCTTCTACGAGCAGTACTTC
CDR3: CASSPQGDVFYEQYF

V: TRBV28
J: TRBJ2-7
D: TRBD1
size: .
DNA: TGTGCCAGCAGTCTGCTAACAGGGGCGGAAAGTTACGAGCAGTACTTC
CDR3: CASSLLTGAESYEQYF

V: TRBV18
J: TRBJ1-6
D: .
size: .
DNA: TGTGCCAGCTCACCAACAGAGAATTCACCCCTCCACTTT
CDR3: CASSPTENSPLHF

V: TRBV12-3/TRBV12-4
J: TRBJ1-2
D: .
size: .
DNA: TGTGCCAGCAGTTTTAACAGATATGGCTACACCTTC
CDR3: CASSFNRYGYTF

V: TRBV2
J: TRBJ2-7
D: .
size: .
DNA: TGTGCCAGCAGACTAGGGAGCTCCTACGAGCAGTACTTC
CDR3: CASRLGSSYEQYF

V: TRBV19
J: TRBJ2-7
D: .
size: .
DNA: TGTGCCAGTAGTGTCAAGGGGCGAGACGAGCAGTACTTC
CDR3: CASSVKGRDEQYF

V: TRBV7-2
J: TRBJ2-3
D: .
size: .
DNA: TGTGCCAGCAGCCCTACAGGAAAAAGCACAGATACGCAGTATTTT
CDR3: CASSPTGKSTDTQYF

V: TRBV7-8
J: TRBJ2-7
D: TRBD2
size: .
DNA: TGTGCCAGCAGCCTTCCGGGACTAGCCGTAGACTACGAGCAGTACTTC
CDR3: CASSLPGLAVDYEQYF

V: TRBV28
J: TRBJ2-7
D: .
size: .
DNA: TGTGCCAGCAGACAGGGCGGAAGCTCCTACGAGCAGTACTTC
CDR3: CASRQGGSSYEQYF

V: TRBV27
J: TRBJ2-2
D: .
size: .
DNA: TGTGCCAGCAGTTTCACCACCGGGACTTTGAACACCGGGGAGCTGTTTTTT
CDR3: CASSFTTGTLNTGELFF

V: TRBV5-5
J: TRBJ2-7
D: TRBD2
size: .
DNA: TGTGCCAGCAGCTTAGGCGGGGGGGTGGTGAGGGAGCAGTACTTC
CDR3: CASSLGGGVVREQYF

V: TRBV4-1
J: TRBJ2-5
D: .
size: .
DNA: TGCGCCAGCAGCCGAAGTTTGAGGGAGACCCAGTACTTC
CDR3: CASSRSLRETQYF

V: TRBV2
J: TRBJ2-7
D: .
size: .
DNA: TGTGCCAGCAGTGATGACAACAGAACACCAGGATCCTACGAGCAGTACTTC
CDR3: CASSDDNRTPGSYEQYF

V: TRBV27
J: TRBJ2-1
D: .
size: .
DNA: TGTGCCAGCGCATCCGGAACAGGGAACAATGAGCAGTTCTTC
CDR3: CASASGTGNNEQFF

V: TRBV5-1
J: TRBJ2-7
D: TRBD2
size: .
DNA: TGCGCCAGCAGCTTCAGCGGGATGTACGAGCAGTACTTC
CDR3: CASSFSGMYEQYF

V: TRBV9
J: TRBJ2-7
D: .
size: .
DNA: TGTGCCAGCAGCGTAGCTACTGGTCAGGGATTCAACGAGCAGTACTTC
CDR3: CASSVATGQGFNEQYF

V: TRBV19
J: TRBJ2-5
D: .
size: .
DNA: TGTGCCAGTAGTACTACAGGGTACCAAGAGACCCAGTACTTC
CDR3: CASSTTGYQETQYF

V: TRBV5-4
J: TRBJ2-3
D: TRBD2
size: .
DNA: TGTGCCAGCAGCGAGGCTAGCGGAGGGGTCACAGATACGCAGTATTTT
CDR3: CASSEASGGVTDTQYF

V: TRBV6-5
J: TRBJ1-1
D: .
size: .
DNA: TGTGCCAGCAGTTACTTGGGCAGGGATAGGAACACTGAAGCTTTCTTT
CDR3: CASSYLGRDRNTEAFF

V: TRBV3-1/TRBV3-2
J: TRBJ2-7
D: .
size: .
DNA: TGTGCCAGCAGCCAACAGGGTCCCTACGAGCAGTACTTC
CDR3: CASSQQGPYEQYF

V: TRBV4-3
J: TRBJ2-1
D: TRBD2
size: .
DNA: TGCGCCAGCAGCCAAGATGGGGGGACTAGCGGATATTACTACAATGAGCAGTTCTTC
CDR3: CASSQDGGTSGYYYNEQFF

V: TRBV3-1/TRBV3-2
J: TRBJ2-7
D: TRBD2
size: few
DNA: TGTGCCAGCAGCCAAGAGAAGGGGAGCGGGGTTCCCTACGAGCAGTACTTC
CDR3: CASSQEKGSGVPYEQYF

V: TRBV11-1
J: TRBJ2-2
D: .
size: .
DNA: TGTGCCAGCAGCTTCTACGGCGGGGAGCTGTTTTTT
CDR3: CASSFYGGELFF

V: TRBV7-6
J: TRBJ2-6
D: TRBD1
size: .
DNA: TGTGCCAGCAGCGGGCGACAGGGCGGCGCAGCCGGGGCCAACGTCCTGACTTTC
CDR3: CASSGRQGGAAGANVLTF

V: TRBV24-1
J: TRBJ2-6
D: TRBD1
size: .
DNA: TGTGCCACCAGTGAAGGCTGGACAGGGTCGGACTCTGGGGCCAACGTCCTGACTTTC
CDR3: CATSEGWTGSDSGANVLTF

V: TRBV6-1
J: TRBJ2-7
D: .
size: .
DNA: TGTGCCAGCAGTGACAGGACCTACGAGCAGTACTTC
CDR3: CASSDRTYEQYF

V: TRBV7-6
J: TRBJ2-7
D: .
size: .
DNA: TGTGCCAGCAGCTATGGGACACTCCGGGTCTACGAGCAGTACTTC
CDR3: CASSYGTLRVYEQYF

V: TRBV28
J: TRBJ1-2
D: .
size: .
DNA: TGTGCCAGCCAGGGTAACTATGGCTACACCTTC
CDR3: CASQGNYGYTF

V: TRBV5-4
J: TRBJ2-2
D: .
size: once
DNA: TGTGCCAGCTTCCCGCCAGGAAGCGGCTCAAACACCGGGGAGCTGTTTTTT
CDR3: CASFPPGSGSNTGELFF

V: TRBV5-4
J: TRBJ2-2
D: TRBD2
size: .
DNA: TGTGCCAGCAGCTACGGGACTAGCGGGGGCCCTAACACCGGGGAGCTGTTTTTT
CDR3: CASSYGTSGGPNTGELFF

V: TRBV19
J: TRBJ2-7
D: TRBD1
size: .
DNA: TGTGCCAGTAGTATGCGGACAGGGCCCTACGAGCAGTACTTC
CDR3: CASSMRTGPYEQYF

V: TRBV2
J: TRBJ2-1
D: TRBD1
size: .
DNA: TGTGCCAGCAGTGTGGGGACAGGGAGCGATGAGCAGTTCTTC
CDR3: CASSVGTGSDEQFF

V: TRBV4-1
J: TRBJ1-6
D: .
size: .
DNA: TGCGCCAGCAGCCCAACTGCTCAACCCCTCCACTTT
CDR3: CASSPTAQPLHF

V: TRBV13
J: TRBJ2-3
D: .
size: once
DNA: TGTGCCAGCAGCGGCGTTCAGGGTAGAAGGACAGATACGCAGTATTTT
CDR3: CASSGVQGRRTDTQYF

V: TRBV24-1
J: TRBJ2-3
D: TRBD2
size: .
DNA: TGTGCCACCAGTGATACCGGGACTAGCAGCACAGATACGCAGTATTTT
CDR3: CATSDTGTSSTDTQYF

V: TRBV27
J: TRBJ2-5
D: TRBD2
size: .
DNA: TGTGCCAGCAGTCTCTTAGCGGGAGGCCTGGAGACCCAGTACTTC
CDR3: CASSLLAGGLETQYF

V: TRBV10-3
J: TRBJ1-6
D: .
size: .
DNA: TGTGCCATCGGACAGAGTCCATATAATTCACCCCTCCACTTT
CDR3: CAIGQSPYNSPLHF

V: TRBV5-1
J: TRBJ2-5
D: TRBD2
size: .
DNA: TGCGCCAGCAGCGAAGGGACTAGCGGGAGAGAGACCCAGTACTTC
CDR3: CASSEGTSGRETQYF

V: TRBV6-5
J: TRBJ2-2
D: .
size: once
DNA: TGTGCCAGCAGACAGGGAGCGGAAACCGGGGAGCTGTTTTTT
CDR3: CASRQGAETGELFF

V: TRBV5-1
J: TRBJ1-1
D: .
size: .
DNA: TGCGCCAGCAGCTTGTCTACAGGAAACACTGAAGCTTTCTTT
CDR3: CASSLSTGNTEAFF

V: TRBV2
J: TRBJ2-2
D: .
size: once
DNA: TGTGCCAGCGTTTTCCGGTCCGGGGAGCTGTTTTTT
CDR3: CASVFRSGELFF

V: TRBV28
J: TRBJ2-7
D: TRBD1
size: .
DNA: TGTGCCAGCAAAGGGACAGGCCCATACGAGCAGTACTTC
CDR3: CASKGTGPYEQYF

V: TRBV5-1
J: TRBJ2-1
D: TRBD2
size: once
DNA: TGCGCCAGCAGCTTAACTAGCGGAGTCAACAATGAGCAGTTCTTC
CDR3: CASSLTSGVNNEQFF

V: TRBV2
J: TRBJ2-1
D: TRBD2
size: .
DNA: TGTGCCAGCAGTAGACTAGCGCTGAGCTCCTACAATGAGCAGTTCTTC
CDR3: CASSRLALSSYNEQFF

V: TRBV7-6
J: TRBJ1-2
D: .
size: .
DNA: TGTGCCAGCAGCTTAAAAGCTACATCGCGGTATGGCTACACCTTC
CDR3: CASSLKATSRYGYTF

V: TRBV5-6
J: TRBJ2-7
D: TRBD1
size: .
DNA: TGTGCCAGCAGCTTGGGAACAGGGGGCCACGAGCAGTACTTC
CDR3: CASSLGTGGHEQYF

V: TRBV5-4
J: TRBJ2-2
D: TRBD1
size: .
DNA: TGTGCCAGCAGCTTGAGTGTTGACAGGGGGCCCGGGGAGCTGTTTTTT
CDR3: CASSLSVDRGPGELFF

V: TRBV29-1
J: TRBJ2-2
D: .
size: .
DNA: TGCAGCGTTACCCAGGGCACCGGGGAGCTGTTTTTT
CDR3: CSVTQGTGELFF

V: TRBV29-1
J: TRBJ2-7
D: .
size: .
DNA: TGCAGCTCCTATAGTGAGGGCTCCTACGAGCAGTACTTC
CDR3: CSSYSEGSYEQYF

V: TRBV30
J: TRBJ2-1
D: .
size: .
DNA: TGTGCCTGGAGTCCCGGGGATGGTTACAATGAGCAGTTCTTC
CDR3: CAWSPGDGYNEQFF